This T cell receptor beta chain was obtained from a study of T cells after yellow fever vaccination. As TCR cDNA was made by 5'RACE template switching, a universal primer site and UMIs were added. One entry per CDR3 protein results from TCRdb running MiXCR on the 5' RACE reads. The data contain around 320,000 distinct CDR3 sequences, around 4.3% of them singletons. In germline, CDR1 is LGHDT, CDR2 YNNKEL (reference sequence). CDR3 length: 15 amino acids. Trimming removed 0 bases at V and 6 bases at J, with 11 bases between. As to this clonotype: Its antigen is currently unknown.

Study-wide results and limits: Peak timing came faster in the weaker secondary response, day 5 versus 15. A large majority of primary-vaccination clones showed up again after the booster (approximately 96% CD4, approximately 90% CD8).

The sequenced sample was PBMCs, obtained 15 days after the yellow fever booster vaccination. The source of this sequence is a man between 18 and 29 years old who received the YFV17D yellow fever vaccine. The chain employs TRBV3-1 and TRBJ2-2; D might be TRBD2 (6 bases). The CDR3 coding sequence is TGTGCCAGCAGCCAAGATACTAGCTGGCCCGGGGAGCTGTTTTTT. Translating gives CASSQDTSWPGELFF.